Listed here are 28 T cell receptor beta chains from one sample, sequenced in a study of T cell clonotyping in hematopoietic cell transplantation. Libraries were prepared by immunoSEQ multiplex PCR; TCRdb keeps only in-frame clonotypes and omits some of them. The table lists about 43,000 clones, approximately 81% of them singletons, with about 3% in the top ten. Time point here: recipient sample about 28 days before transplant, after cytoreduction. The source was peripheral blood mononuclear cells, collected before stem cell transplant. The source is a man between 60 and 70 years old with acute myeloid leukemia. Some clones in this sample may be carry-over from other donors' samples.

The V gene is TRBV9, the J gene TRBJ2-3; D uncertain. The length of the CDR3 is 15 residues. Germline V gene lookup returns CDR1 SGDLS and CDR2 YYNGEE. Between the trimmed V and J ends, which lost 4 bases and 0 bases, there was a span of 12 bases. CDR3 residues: CASSTRLGSTDTQYF. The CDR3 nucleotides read TGTGCCAGCAGCACCAGACTTGGCAGCACAGATACGCAGTATTTT.

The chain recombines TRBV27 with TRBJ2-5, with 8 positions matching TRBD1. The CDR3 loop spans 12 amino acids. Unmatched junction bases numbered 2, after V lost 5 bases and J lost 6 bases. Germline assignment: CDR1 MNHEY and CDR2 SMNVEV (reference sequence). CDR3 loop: CASSGDRKTQYF. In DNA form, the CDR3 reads TGTGCCAGCAGTGGGGACAGGAAGACCCAGTACTTC.

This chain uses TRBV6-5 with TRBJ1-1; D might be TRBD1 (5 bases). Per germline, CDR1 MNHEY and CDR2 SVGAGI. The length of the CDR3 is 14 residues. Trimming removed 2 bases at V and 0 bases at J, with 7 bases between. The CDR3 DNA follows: TGTGCCAGCAGTTACCGGGGACTGAACACTGAAGCTTTCTTT. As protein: CASSYRGLNTEAFF.

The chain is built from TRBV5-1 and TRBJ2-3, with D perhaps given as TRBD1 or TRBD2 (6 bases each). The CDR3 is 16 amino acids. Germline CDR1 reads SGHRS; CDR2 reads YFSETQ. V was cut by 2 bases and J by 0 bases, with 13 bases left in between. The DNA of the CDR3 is TGCGCCAGCAGCTTCTCGGGGGCGCCTAGCACAGATACGCAGTATTTT. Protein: CASSFSGAPSTDTQYF. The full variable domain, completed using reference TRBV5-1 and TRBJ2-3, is KAGVTQTPRYLIKTRGQQVTLSCSPISGHRSVSWYQQTPGQGLQFLFEYFSETQRNKGNFPGRFSGRQFSNSRSEMNVSTLELGDSALYLCASSFSGAPSTDTQYFGPGTRLTVL.

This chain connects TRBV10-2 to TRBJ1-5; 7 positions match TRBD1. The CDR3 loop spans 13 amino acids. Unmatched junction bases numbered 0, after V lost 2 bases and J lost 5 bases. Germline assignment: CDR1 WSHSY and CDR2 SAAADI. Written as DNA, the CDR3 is TGCGCCAGCAGTGAGGACAGGGATCAGCCCCAGCATTTT. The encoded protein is CASSEDRDQPQHF.

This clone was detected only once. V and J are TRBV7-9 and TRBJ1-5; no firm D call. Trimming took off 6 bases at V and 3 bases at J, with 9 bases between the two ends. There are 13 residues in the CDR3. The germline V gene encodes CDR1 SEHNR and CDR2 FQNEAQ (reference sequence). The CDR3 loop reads CASSGRDNQPQHF. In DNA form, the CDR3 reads TGTGCCAGCAGTGGTCGTGACAATCAGCCCCAGCATTTT.

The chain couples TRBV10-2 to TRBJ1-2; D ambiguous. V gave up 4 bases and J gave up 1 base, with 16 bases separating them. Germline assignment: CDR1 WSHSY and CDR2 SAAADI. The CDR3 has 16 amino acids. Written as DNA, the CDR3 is TGCGCCAGCAGTGCATCGTTGAGGGCCATTAACTATGGCTACACCTTC. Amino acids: CASSASLRAINYGYTF.

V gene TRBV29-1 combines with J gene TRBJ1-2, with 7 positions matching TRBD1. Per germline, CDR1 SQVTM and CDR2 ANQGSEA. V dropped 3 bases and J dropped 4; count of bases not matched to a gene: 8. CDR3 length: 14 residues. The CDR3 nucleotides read TGCAGCGTTGACGCCCCGGGACAGCTCTATGGCTACACCTTC. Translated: CSVDAPGQLYGYTF.

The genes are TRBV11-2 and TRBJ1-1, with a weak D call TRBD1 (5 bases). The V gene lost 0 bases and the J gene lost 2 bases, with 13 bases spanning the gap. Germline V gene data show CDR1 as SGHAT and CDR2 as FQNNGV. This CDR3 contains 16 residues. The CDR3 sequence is CASSLEEDRINTEAFF. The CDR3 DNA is TGTGCCAGCAGCTTAGAGGAAGACAGAATCAACACTGAAGCTTTCTTT.

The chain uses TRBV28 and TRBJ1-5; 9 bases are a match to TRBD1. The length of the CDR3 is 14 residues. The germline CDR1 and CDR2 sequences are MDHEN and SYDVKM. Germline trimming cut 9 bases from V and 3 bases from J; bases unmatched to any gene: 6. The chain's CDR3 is CASGGQGINQPQHF. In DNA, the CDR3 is TGTGCCAGTGGGGGACAGGGCATCAATCAGCCCCAGCATTTT.

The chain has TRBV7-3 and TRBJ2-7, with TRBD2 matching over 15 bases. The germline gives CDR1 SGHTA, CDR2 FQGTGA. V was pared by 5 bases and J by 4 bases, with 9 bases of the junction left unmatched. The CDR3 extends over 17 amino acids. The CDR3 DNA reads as TGTGCCAGCAGCCCAGGACTAGCGGGGGGGTGGGATTACGAGCAGTACTTC. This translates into CASSPGLAGGWDYEQYF.

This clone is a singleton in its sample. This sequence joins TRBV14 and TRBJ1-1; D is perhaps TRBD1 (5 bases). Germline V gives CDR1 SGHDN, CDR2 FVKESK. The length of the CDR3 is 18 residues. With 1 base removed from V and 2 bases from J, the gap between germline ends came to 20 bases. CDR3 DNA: TGTGCCAGCAGCCAAGTGGGACTTCAACATTCAGTCAACACTGAAGCTTTCTTT. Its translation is CASSQVGLQHSVNTEAFF.

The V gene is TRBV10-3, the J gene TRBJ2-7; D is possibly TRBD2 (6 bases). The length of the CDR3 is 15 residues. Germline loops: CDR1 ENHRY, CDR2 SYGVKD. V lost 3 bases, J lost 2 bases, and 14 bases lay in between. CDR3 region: CAISETTGLTYEQYF. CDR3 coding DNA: TGTGCCATCAGTGAAACAACGGGACTTACCTACGAGCAGTACTTC.

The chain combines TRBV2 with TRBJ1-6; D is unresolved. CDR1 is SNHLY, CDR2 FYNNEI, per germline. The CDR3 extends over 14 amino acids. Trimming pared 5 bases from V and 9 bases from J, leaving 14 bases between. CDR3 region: CASSPNGFSSPLHF. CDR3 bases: TGTGCCAGCAGTCCGAATGGGTTCAGTTCACCCCTCCACTTT.

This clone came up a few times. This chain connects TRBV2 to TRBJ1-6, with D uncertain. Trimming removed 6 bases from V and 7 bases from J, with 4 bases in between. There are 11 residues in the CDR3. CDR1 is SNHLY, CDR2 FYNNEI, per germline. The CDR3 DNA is TGTGCCAGCAGGGCCAATTCACCCCTCCACTTT. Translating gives CASRANSPLHF.

The CDR3 region is CASSRTRATKSNTGELFF. In DNA, the CDR3 is TGTGCCAGCTCTCGCACCCGGGCCACAAAATCGAACACCGGGGAGCTGTTTTTT. The chain carries TRBV18 and TRBJ2-2; D not certain. V shed 6 bases and J shed 0 bases, with 20 bases lying between them. Germline V CDR1 and CDR2: KGHSH, LQKENI. The CDR3 has 18 residues.

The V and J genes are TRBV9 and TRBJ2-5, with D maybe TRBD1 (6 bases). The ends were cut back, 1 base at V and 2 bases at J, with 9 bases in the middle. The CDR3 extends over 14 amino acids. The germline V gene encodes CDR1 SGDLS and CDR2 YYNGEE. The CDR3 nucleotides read TGTGCCAGCAGCGTAACCACAGGGCAAGAGACCCAGTACTTC. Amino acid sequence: CASSVTTGQETQYF.

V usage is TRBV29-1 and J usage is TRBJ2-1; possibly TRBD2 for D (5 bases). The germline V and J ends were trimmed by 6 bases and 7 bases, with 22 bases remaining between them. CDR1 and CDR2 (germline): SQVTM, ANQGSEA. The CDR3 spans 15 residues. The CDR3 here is CSVETGFFLGNEQFF. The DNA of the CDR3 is TGCAGCGTAGAGACGGGGTTCTTCCTGGGGAATGAGCAGTTCTTC.

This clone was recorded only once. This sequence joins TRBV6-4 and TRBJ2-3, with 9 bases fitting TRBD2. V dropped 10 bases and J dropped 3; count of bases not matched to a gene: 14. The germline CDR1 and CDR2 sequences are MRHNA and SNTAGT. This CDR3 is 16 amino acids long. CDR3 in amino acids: CATSGGGGAGTDTQYF. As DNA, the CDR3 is TGTGCCACCAGCGGAGGCGGGGGGGCAGGGACAGATACGCAGTATTTT.

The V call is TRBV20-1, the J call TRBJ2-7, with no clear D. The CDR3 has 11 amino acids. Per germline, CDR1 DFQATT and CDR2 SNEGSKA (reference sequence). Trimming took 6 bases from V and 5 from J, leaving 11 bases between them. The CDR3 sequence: CSAPSIHEQYF. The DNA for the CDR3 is TGCAGTGCCCCATCTATCCACGAGCAGTACTTC.

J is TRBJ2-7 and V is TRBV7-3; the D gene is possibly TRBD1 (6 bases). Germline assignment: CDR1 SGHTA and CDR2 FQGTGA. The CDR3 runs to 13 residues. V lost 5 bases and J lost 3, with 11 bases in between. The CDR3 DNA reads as TGTGCCAGCAGCCGCGGACAGAACTACGAGCAGTACTTC. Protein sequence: CASSRGQNYEQYF.

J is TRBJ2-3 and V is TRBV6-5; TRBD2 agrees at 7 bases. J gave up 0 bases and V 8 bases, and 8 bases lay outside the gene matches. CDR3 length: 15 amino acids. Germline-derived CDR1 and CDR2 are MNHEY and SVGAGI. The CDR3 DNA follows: TGTGCCAGCGCTTCACGGGGGGTCAGCACAGATACGCAGTATTTT. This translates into CASASRGVSTDTQYF.

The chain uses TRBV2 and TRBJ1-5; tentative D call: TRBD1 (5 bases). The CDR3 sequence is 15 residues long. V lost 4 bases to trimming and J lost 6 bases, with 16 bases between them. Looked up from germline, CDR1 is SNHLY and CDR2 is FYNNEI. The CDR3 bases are TGTGCCAGCAGTGTTGGGTCAGGGTCGGTTCAGCCCCAGCATTTT. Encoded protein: CASSVGSGSVQPQHF.

CDR3 region: CASSGGTRDEPQHF. The CDR3 nucleotides are TGCGCCAGCTCTGGGGGAACAAGGGACGAGCCCCAGCATTTT. V and J are TRBV5-1 and TRBJ1-5, with D possibly TRBD1 on 5 matching bases. The germline V gene has CDR1 SGHRS and CDR2 YFSETQ. CDR3 length: 14 amino acids. The V gene lost 7 bases and the J gene lost 8 bases, with 19 bases spanning the gap.

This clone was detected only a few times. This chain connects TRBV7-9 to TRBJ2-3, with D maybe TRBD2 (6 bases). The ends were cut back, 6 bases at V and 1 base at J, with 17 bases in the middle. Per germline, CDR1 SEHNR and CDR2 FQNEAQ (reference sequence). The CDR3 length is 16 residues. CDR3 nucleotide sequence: TGTGCCAGCAGAAACCGCGCGGCTAGCGGCACAGATACGCAGTATTTT. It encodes CASRNRAASGTDTQYF.

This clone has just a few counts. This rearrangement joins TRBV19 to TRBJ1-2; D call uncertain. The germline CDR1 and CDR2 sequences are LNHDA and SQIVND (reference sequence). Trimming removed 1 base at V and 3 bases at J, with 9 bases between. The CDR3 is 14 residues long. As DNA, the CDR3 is TGTGCCAGTAGTATAGGCTGGCTTGACTATGGCTACACCTTC. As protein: CASSIGWLDYGYTF.

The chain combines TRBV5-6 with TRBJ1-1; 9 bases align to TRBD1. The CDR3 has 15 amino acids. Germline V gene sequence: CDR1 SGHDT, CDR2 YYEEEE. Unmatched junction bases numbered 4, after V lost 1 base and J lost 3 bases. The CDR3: CASSLIGQGYTEAFF. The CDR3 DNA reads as TGTGCCAGCAGCTTGATCGGACAGGGGTACACTGAAGCTTTCTTT.

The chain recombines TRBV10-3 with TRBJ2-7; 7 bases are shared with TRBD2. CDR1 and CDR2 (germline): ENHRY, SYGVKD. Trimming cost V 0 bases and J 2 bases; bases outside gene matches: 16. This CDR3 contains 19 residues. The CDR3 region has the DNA TGTGCCATCAGTGAGTCGATGGGGTCCGGGACGGGGGGAGCCTACGAGCAGTACTTC. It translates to CAISESMGSGTGGAYEQYF.